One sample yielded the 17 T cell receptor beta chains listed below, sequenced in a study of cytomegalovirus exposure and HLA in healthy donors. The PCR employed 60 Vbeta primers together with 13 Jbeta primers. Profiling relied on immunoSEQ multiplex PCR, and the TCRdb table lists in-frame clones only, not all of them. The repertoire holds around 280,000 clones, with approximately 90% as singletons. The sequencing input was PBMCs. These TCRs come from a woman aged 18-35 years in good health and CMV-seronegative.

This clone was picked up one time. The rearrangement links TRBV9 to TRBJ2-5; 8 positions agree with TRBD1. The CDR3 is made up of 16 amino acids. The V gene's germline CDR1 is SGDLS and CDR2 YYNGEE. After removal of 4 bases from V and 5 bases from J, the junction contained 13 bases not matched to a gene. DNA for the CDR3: TGTGCCAGCAGCCCGACAAGGACAGGGATGGGGGAGACCCAGTACTTC. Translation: CASSPTRTGMGETQYF.

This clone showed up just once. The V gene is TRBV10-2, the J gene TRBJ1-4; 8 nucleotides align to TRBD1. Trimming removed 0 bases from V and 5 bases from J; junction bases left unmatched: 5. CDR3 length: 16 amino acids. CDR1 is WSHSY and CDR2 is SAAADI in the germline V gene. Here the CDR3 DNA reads TGCGCCAGCAGTGAGTCAGTTGGGGACAGGAATGAAAAACTGTTTTTT. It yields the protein CASSESVGDRNEKLFF.

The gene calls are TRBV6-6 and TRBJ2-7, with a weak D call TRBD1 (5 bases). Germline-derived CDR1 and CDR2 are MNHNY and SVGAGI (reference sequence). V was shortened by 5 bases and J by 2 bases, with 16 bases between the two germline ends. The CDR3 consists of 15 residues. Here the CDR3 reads CASSPAQGVPYEQYF. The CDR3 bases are TGTGCCAGCAGTCCCGCGCAGGGTGTCCCCTACGAGCAGTACTTC.

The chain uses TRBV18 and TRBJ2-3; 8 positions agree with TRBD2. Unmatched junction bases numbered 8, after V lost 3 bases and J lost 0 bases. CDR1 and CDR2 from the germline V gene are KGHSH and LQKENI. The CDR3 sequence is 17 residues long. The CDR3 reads CASSPREGGTSTDTQYF. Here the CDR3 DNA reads TGTGCCAGCTCACCCCGGGAGGGCGGGACAAGCACAGATACGCAGTATTTT.

The CDR3, as DNA: TGTGCCAGCCTCAAAGCGGGGACACTCTACGAGCAGTACTTC. It codes for CASLKAGTLYEQYF. V is TRBV6-1 and J is TRBJ2-7, with TRBD2 as a possible D gene (7 bases). Trimming left V 8 bases short and J 3 bases short, with 17 bases between. Germline V gene data show CDR1 as MNHNS and CDR2 as SASEGT. The CDR3 is 14 amino acids.

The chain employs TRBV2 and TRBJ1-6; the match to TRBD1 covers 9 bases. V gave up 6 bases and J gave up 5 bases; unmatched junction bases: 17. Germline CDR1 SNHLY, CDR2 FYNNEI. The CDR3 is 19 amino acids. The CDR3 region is CASSDAQGAVFKNNSPLHF. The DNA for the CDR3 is TGTGCCAGCAGCGACGCACAGGGGGCTGTGTTCAAAAATAATTCACCCCTCCACTTT.

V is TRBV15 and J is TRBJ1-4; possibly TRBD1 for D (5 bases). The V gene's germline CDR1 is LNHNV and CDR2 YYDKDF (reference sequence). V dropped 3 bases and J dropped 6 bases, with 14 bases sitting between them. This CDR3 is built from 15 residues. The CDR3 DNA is TGTGCCACCAGCAGGGACATTGGGGCTGATGAAAAACTGTTTTTT. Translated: CATSRDIGADEKLFF.

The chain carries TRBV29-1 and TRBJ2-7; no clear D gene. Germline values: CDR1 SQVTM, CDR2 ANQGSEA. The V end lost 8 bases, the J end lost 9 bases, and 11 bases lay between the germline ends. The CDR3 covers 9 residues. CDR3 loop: CSNSSWQYF. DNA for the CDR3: TGCAGCAACAGCTCTTGGCAGTACTTC.

This chain's CDR3 is CASSSGGAGGNEQFF. The CDR3, as DNA: TGTGCCAGCAGTTCCGGGGGGGCTGGGGGGAATGAGCAGTTCTTC. The chain is built from TRBV6-5 and TRBJ2-1; the match to TRBD2 covers 8 bases. The V gene's germline CDR1 is MNHEY and CDR2 SVGAGI. The CDR3 is 15 residues long. V was pared by 4 bases and J by 7 bases, with 9 bases of the junction left unmatched.

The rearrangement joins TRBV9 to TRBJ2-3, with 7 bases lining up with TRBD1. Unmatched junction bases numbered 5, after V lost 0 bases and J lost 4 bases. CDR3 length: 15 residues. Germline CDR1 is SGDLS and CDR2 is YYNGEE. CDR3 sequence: CASSVDRGDPDTQYF. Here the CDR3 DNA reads TGTGCCAGCAGCGTAGACAGGGGAGACCCAGATACGCAGTATTTT.

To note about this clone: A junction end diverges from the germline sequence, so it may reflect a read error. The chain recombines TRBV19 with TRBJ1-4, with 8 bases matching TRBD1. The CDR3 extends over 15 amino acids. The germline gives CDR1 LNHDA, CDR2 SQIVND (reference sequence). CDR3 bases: TGTGCCAGTAACCCAAGCGGGACAGGTCCCTCCCTCCGCCTTTTT. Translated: CASNPSGTGPSLRLF.

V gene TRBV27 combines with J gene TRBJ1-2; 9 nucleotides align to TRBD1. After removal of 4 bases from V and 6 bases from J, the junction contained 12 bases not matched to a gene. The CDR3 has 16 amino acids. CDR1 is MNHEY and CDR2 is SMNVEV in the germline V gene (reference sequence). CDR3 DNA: TGTGCCAGCAGTTCCCCATGGACAGGGGAGGGTGATGGCTACACCTTC. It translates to CASSSPWTGEGDGYTF.

CDR3 amino acids: CASSQDGGLAKNIQYF. CDR3 DNA: TGCGCCAGCAGCCAAGACGGGGGACTAGCCAAAAACATTCAGTACTTC. The J gene is TRBJ2-4, the V gene TRBV4-1; possibly TRBD2 for D (6 bases). CDR3 length equals 16 residues. V was pared by 0 bases and J by 0 bases, with 9 bases between. In germline, CDR1 is MGHRA, CDR2 YSYEKL.

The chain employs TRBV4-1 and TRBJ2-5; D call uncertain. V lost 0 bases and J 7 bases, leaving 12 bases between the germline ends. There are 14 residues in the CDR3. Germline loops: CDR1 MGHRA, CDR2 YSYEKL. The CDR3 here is CASSQDTGTGTQYF. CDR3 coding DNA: TGCGCCAGCAGCCAAGATACGGGTACGGGGACCCAGTACTTC.

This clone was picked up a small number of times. Written as DNA, the CDR3 is TGTGCCAGCAGCCAAAGGGGCGGCTATGGCTACACCTTC. Residues: CASSQRGGYGYTF. V usage is TRBV14 and J usage is TRBJ1-2; possibly TRBD1 for D (5 bases). V was pared by 2 bases and J by 4 bases, with 8 bases between. Germline V gives CDR1 SGHDN, CDR2 FVKESK. The CDR3 has 13 residues.

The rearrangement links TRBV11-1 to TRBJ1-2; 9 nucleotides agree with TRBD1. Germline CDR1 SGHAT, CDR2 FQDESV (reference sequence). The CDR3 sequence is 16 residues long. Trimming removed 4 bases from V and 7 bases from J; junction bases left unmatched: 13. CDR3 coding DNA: TGTGCCAGCAGCTATCAACAGGGGGCATTATTGATTGGCTACACCTTC. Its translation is CASSYQQGALLIGYTF.

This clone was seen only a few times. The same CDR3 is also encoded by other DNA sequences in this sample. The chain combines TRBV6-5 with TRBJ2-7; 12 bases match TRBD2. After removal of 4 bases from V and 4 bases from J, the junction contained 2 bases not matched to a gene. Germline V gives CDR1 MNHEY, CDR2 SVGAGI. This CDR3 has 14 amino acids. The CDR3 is CASSSGLAGYEQYF. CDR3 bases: TGTGCCAGCAGTTCGGGACTAGCGGGTTACGAGCAGTACTTC.